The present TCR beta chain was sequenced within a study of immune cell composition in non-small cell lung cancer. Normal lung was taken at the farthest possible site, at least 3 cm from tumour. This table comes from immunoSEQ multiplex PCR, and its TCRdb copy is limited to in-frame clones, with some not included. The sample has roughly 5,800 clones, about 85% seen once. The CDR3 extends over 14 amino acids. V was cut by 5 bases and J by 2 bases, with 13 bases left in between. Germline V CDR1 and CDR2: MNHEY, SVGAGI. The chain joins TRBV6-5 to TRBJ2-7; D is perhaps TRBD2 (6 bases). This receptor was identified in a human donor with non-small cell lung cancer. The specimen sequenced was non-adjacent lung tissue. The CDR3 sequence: CASSTSGGTYEQYF. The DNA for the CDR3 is TGTGCCAGCAGTACCTCCGGGGGAACCTACGAGCAGTACTTC.